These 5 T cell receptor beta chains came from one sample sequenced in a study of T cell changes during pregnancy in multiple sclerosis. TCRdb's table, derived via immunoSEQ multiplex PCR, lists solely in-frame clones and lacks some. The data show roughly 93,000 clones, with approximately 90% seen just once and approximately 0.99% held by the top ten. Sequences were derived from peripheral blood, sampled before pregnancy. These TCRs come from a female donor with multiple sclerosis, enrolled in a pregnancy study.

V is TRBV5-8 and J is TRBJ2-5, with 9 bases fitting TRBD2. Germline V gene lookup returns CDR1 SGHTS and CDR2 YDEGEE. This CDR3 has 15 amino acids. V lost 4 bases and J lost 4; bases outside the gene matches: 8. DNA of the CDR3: TGTGCCAGCAGCCCACAGACTAGCGGATTAGAGACCCAGTACTTC. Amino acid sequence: CASSPQTSGLETQYF. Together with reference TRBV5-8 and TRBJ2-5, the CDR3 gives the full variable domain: EAGVTQSPTHLIKTRGQQATLRCSPISGHTSVYWYQQALGLGLQFLLWYDEGEERNRGNFPPRFSGRQFPNYSSELNVNALELEDSALYLCASSPQTSGLETQYFGPGTRLLVL.

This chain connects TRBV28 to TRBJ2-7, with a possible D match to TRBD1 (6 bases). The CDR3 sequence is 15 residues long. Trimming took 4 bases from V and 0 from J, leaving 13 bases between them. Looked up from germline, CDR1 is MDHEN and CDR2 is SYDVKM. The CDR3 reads CASSSQGLGSYEQYF. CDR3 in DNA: TGTGCCAGCAGTTCACAGGGTCTCGGCTCCTACGAGCAGTACTTC. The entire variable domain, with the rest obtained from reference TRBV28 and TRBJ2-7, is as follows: DVKVTQSSRYLVKRTGEKVFLECVQDMDHENMFWYRQDPGLGLRLIYFSYDVKMKEKGDIPEGYSVSREKKERFSLILESASTNQTSMYLCASSSQGLGSYEQYFGPGTRLTVT.

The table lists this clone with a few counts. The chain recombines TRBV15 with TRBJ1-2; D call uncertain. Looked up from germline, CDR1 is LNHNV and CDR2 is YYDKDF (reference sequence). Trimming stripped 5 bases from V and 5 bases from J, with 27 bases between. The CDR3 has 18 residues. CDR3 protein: CATSAPREVGSLLYGYTF. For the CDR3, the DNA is TGTGCCACCAGCGCCCCGAGGGAGGTCGGCTCGCTACTTTATGGCTACACCTTC. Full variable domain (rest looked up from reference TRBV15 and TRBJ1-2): DAMVIQNPRYQVTQFGKPVTLSCSQTLNHNVMYWYQQKSSQAPKLLFHYYDKDFNNEADTPDNFQSRRPNTSFCFLDIRSPGLGDTAMYLCATSAPREVGSLLYGYTFGSGTRLTVV.

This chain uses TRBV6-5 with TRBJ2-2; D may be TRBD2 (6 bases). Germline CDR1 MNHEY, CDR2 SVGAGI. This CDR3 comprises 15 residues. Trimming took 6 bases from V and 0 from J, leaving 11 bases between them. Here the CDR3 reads CASRIGTSNTGELFF. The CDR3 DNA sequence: TGTGCCAGCAGGATCGGGACTTCGAACACCGGGGAGCTGTTTTTT.

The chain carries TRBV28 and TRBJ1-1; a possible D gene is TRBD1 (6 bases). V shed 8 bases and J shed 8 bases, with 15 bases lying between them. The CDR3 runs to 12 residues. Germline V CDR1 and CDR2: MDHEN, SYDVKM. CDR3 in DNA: TGTGCCAGCGAATATCCCGGGACAGAAGCTTTCTTT. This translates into CASEYPGTEAFF.